Detailed here is one T cell receptor beta chain. Germline V gene data show CDR1 as SGHAT and CDR2 as FQDESV (reference sequence). V lost 2 bases to trimming and J lost 3 bases; unmatched junction nucleotides: 4. This CDR3 contains 14 residues. This sample was taken from a study of control samples from healthy donors and cancer patients. TCRdb keeps only in-frame clones here, not all; method: immunoSEQ multiplex PCR. The sample records about 49,000 clones, around 85% being singletons. The source material was PBMCs. The sequence came from a woman in her forties or fifties with lung cancer. V and J are TRBV11-1 and TRBJ2-7; TRBD1 aligns across 7 bases. The CDR3 DNA reads TGTGCCAGCAGCTTAAACAGGGGTTACTACGAGCAGTACTTC. It encodes CASSLNRGYYEQYF.